Below are 22 T cell receptor beta chains sequenced from a single sample in a study of shared clonotypes between healthy human individuals. The naive CD8 subset, CD45RO-negative cells positively selected for CCR7, excluded terminally differentiated effector memory CD45RA+ cells. Here immunoSEQ multiplex PCR was the method, and the copy in TCRdb shows in-frame clones only, minus some. This sample has 550,000 to 750,000 clones, with 95% to 96% found just once. Sequencing was done on a sample of naive CD8+ T cells sorted from blood. These receptors originate from a woman in her 30s in good health.

The J gene is TRBJ2-7, the V gene TRBV4-2; 13 positions match TRBD2. Germline CDR1 reads LGHNA; CDR2 reads YNFKEQ. The CDR3 is 15 residues long. V dropped 1 base and J dropped 4; count of bases not matched to a gene: 1. The CDR3 sequence is CASSQGTSGGYEQYF. DNA of the CDR3: TGTGCCAGCAGCCAAGGGACTAGCGGGGGTTACGAGCAGTACTTC.

On this clone: This sample also contains other DNA sequences that code for the same CDR3. The chain employs TRBV4-1 and TRBJ1-2; possible D gene TRBD1, 6 bases. Between the trimmed V and J ends, which lost 1 base and 0 bases, there was a span of 6 bases. The CDR3 consists of 14 residues. CDR1 MGHRA and CDR2 YSYEKL come from the germline V gene. CDR3 sequence reads: CASSQGTANYGYTF. As DNA, the CDR3 is TGCGCCAGCAGCCAAGGGACAGCTAACTATGGCTACACCTTC.

This clone was seen a few times. The V gene is TRBV11-2, the J gene TRBJ2-7; D uncertain. CDR1 SGHAT and CDR2 FQNNGV come from the germline V gene. This CDR3 has 12 residues. Trimming cost V 5 bases and J 3 bases, with 8 bases left between them. The CDR3 protein is CASSHNSYEQYF. CDR3 DNA: TGTGCCAGCAGCCATAACAGCTACGAGCAGTACTTC.

CDR3: CASSWRRDSEEATNEKLFF. The CDR3 DNA is TGTGCCAGCAGCTGGCGCCGGGACAGCGAAGAAGCAACTAATGAAAAACTGTTTTTT. The chain recombines TRBV7-9 with TRBJ1-4; 7 bases agree with TRBD1. The CDR3 spans 19 residues. Trimming at V came to 4 bases and at J to 0 bases, leaving 14 bases not matched to a gene. Germline CDR1 SEHNR, CDR2 FQNEAQ (reference sequence).

The chain couples TRBV2 to TRBJ1-5; D perhaps matches TRBD1 (5 bases). This CDR3 spans 15 amino acids. From germline, CDR1 is SNHLY and CDR2 FYNNEI. Trimming took off 4 bases at V and 3 bases at J, with 13 bases between the two ends. The CDR3 loop is CASSAGLQDNQPQHF. CDR3 DNA: TGTGCCAGCAGTGCGGGCCTACAGGACAATCAGCCCCAGCATTTT.

V and J are TRBV29-1 and TRBJ1-2; perhaps TRBD1 as D (5 bases). Trimming shortened V by 6 bases and J by 8 bases, and 19 bases separated the two germline ends. CDR1 SQVTM and CDR2 ANQGSEA come from the germline V gene. CDR3 length: 13 amino acids. The CDR3: CSVWGPQAEGYTF. Written as DNA, the CDR3 is TGCAGCGTATGGGGACCCCAAGCGGAAGGCTACACCTTC.

V usage is TRBV7-9 and J usage is TRBJ2-7; TRBD1 agrees at 7 bases. V dropped 5 bases and J dropped 1; count of bases not matched to a gene: 5. Germline V gives CDR1 SEHNR, CDR2 FQNEAQ (reference sequence). The CDR3 extends over 14 amino acids. CDR3 nucleotide sequence: TGTGCCAGCAGCATCGGGGACAGATCCTACGAGCAGTACTTC. It specifies CASSIGDRSYEQYF. The complete variable domain, with remaining parts taken from reference TRBV7-9 and TRBJ2-7, reads DTGVSQNPRHKITKRGQNVTFRCDPISEHNRLYWYRQTLGQGPEFLTYFQNEAQLEKSRLLSDRFSAERPKGSFSTLEIQRTEQGDSAMYLCASSIGDRSYEQYFGPGTRLTVT.

The rearrangement uses TRBV19 and TRBJ2-7, with TRBD2 matching over 13 bases. The CDR3 has 16 amino acids. Germline loops: CDR1 LNHDA, CDR2 SQIVND (reference sequence). J gave up 2 bases and V 3 bases, and 4 bases lay outside the gene matches. CDR3 in amino acids: CASSMEGLAGAYEQYF. The CDR3 coding sequence is TGTGCCAGTAGTATGGAAGGACTAGCGGGAGCCTACGAGCAGTACTTC.

This chain joins TRBV13 and TRBJ1-5, with D maybe TRBD1 (5 bases). Trimming left V 4 bases short and J 6 bases short, with 13 bases between. Germline lookup yields CDR1 PRHDT and CDR2 FYEKMQ (reference sequence). This CDR3 has 14 residues. The CDR3 sequence is CASSSLRDSQPQHF. Here the CDR3 DNA reads TGTGCCAGCAGCTCCCTCAGGGACTCTCAGCCCCAGCATTTT.

The J gene is TRBJ1-1, the V gene TRBV25-1, with D unresolved. The length of the CDR3 is 13 residues. Germline V lookup: CDR1 MGHDK, CDR2 SYGVNS. V dropped 2 bases and J dropped 6 bases, with 10 bases sitting between them. CDR3: CASSELGQPEAFF. In DNA form, the CDR3 reads TGTGCCAGCAGTGAACTAGGGCAGCCTGAAGCTTTCTTT.

This sequence joins TRBV7-9 and TRBJ2-3; 8 positions agree with TRBD2. V dropped 5 bases and J dropped 8; count of bases not matched to a gene: 15. CDR1 is SEHNR and CDR2 is FQNEAQ in the germline V gene (reference sequence). The CDR3 is made up of 16 amino acids. The CDR3 protein is CASSLDSSGRGGTQYF. For the CDR3, the DNA is TGTGCCAGCAGCCTTGACAGCAGCGGGAGAGGAGGTACGCAGTATTTT.

The chain joins TRBV4-1 to TRBJ1-6; 10 bases agree with TRBD1. V was clipped by 1 base and J by 9 bases; unmatched bases: 3. This CDR3 has 15 amino acids. CDR1 MGHRA and CDR2 YSYEKL come from the germline V gene. CDR3 protein: CASSQVGTGVSPLHF. The DNA of the CDR3 is TGCGCCAGCAGCCAAGTTGGGACAGGGGTTTCACCCCTCCACTTT.

This sequence joins TRBV4-1 and TRBJ2-7; 11 bases align to TRBD2. Germline V gene data show CDR1 as MGHRA and CDR2 as YSYEKL. The CDR3 runs to 16 residues. The J segment lost 3 bases and the V segment lost 2 bases, leaving 6 bases of the junction unmatched. The CDR3 sequence is CASSQTIGLAGYEQYF. The CDR3, as DNA: TGCGCCAGCAGCCAAACAATCGGACTAGCGGGCTACGAGCAGTACTTC.

This rearrangement joins TRBV6-5 to TRBJ2-1; 7 bases map to TRBD2. Germline V gives CDR1 MNHEY, CDR2 SVGAGI. The CDR3 is 16 residues long. With 1 base clipped from V and 7 bases from J, the junction kept 10 bases outside the gene matches. This chain's CDR3 is CASSYWGGTGYNEQFF. DNA for the CDR3: TGTGCCAGCAGTTACTGGGGAGGGACGGGATATAATGAGCAGTTCTTC.

J is TRBJ2-7 and V is TRBV7-9, with 9 bases identical to TRBD1. Germline-derived CDR1 and CDR2 are SEHNR and FQNEAQ (reference sequence). The trim removed 5 bases at V and 5 bases at J, leaving 16 bases unmatched. The CDR3 runs 17 residues. Here the CDR3 DNA reads TGTGCCAGCAGCCCGCCCACCGGACAGGGGAGTTTGGACGAGCAGTACTTC. This codes for CASSPPTGQGSLDEQYF.

The chain carries TRBV28 and TRBJ1-2; TRBD1 matches at 7 bases. Germline lookup yields CDR1 MDHEN and CDR2 SYDVKM. The V segment lost 3 bases and the J segment 7 bases; nucleotides outside the gene matches: 2. CDR3 length: 12 residues. The CDR3 DNA sequence: TGTGCCAGCAGTTTGCAGGGGGGTGGCTACACCTTC. Its protein is CASSLQGGGYTF.

The chain is built from TRBV11-2 and TRBJ2-5; D gene unclear. V shed 1 base and J shed 0 bases, with 9 bases lying between them. Germline V lookup: CDR1 SGHAT, CDR2 FQNNGV. The length of the CDR3 is 15 residues. CDR3 protein: CASSLGLGYQETQYF. CDR3 in DNA: TGTGCCAGCAGCTTAGGATTGGGGTACCAAGAGACCCAGTACTTC.

The gene calls are TRBV29-1 and TRBJ2-1; D perhaps matches TRBD2 (5 bases). The CDR3 loop spans 11 amino acids. In germline, CDR1 is SQVTM, CDR2 ANQGSEA. The V gene lost 5 bases and the J gene lost 6 bases, with 8 bases spanning the gap. The CDR3 DNA follows: TGCAGCGTTCCTAGCAGCAATGAGCAGTTCTTC. Translated: CSVPSSNEQFF.

This chain joins TRBV15 and TRBJ2-7; 9 bases fit TRBD2. The CDR3 totals 15 residues. V lost 0 bases, J lost 3 bases, and 3 bases stayed unmatched. Germline CDR1 reads LNHNV; CDR2 reads YYDKDF (reference sequence). This CDR3 is CATSREGGRVYEQYF. The CDR3 DNA sequence: TGTGCCACCAGCAGAGAGGGCGGGAGGGTCTACGAGCAGTACTTC.

The CDR3 reads CASSERWTSGSYEQYF. The CDR3 nucleotides read TGTGCCAGCAGTGAGAGATGGACTAGCGGGAGTTACGAGCAGTACTTC. The rearrangement joins TRBV6-1 to TRBJ2-7; TRBD2 matches at 13 bases. Germline V gene sequence: CDR1 MNHNS, CDR2 SASEGT. With V trimmed by 3 bases and J by 4 bases, 6 bases remained unmatched. This CDR3 is 16 amino acids long.

The rearrangement links TRBV13 to TRBJ1-6; D unresolved. Between the trimmed V and J ends, which lost 7 bases and 7 bases, there was a span of 8 bases. The CDR3 runs 12 residues. Looked up from germline, CDR1 is PRHDT and CDR2 is FYEKMQ (reference sequence). CDR3 nucleotides: TGTGCCAGCACGACGGAAAATTCACCCCTCCACTTT. This encodes CASTTENSPLHF.

This clone occurred once. V and J are TRBV28 and TRBJ1-1; D is unclear. Looked up from germline, CDR1 is MDHEN and CDR2 is SYDVKM. This CDR3 comprises 14 residues. V was clipped by 3 bases and J by 1 base, with 9 bases between them. Written as DNA, the CDR3 is TGTGCCAGCAGTTTTCGGTTCGGGAACACTGAAGCTTTCTTT. Translating it yields CASSFRFGNTEAFF. Full variable domain (outside the CDR3, taken from reference TRBV28 and TRBJ1-1): DVKVTQSSRYLVKRTGEKVFLECVQDMDHENMFWYRQDPGLGLRLIYFSYDVKMKEKGDIPEGYSVSREKKERFSLILESASTNQTSMYLCASSFRFGNTEAFFGQGTRLTVV.